This entry describes one T cell receptor beta chain. Its recognized antigen is unknown. One base away there is no much larger clone; base qualities are not given. The data belong to a study of cytomegalovirus exposure and HLA in healthy donors (dated 2017 in TCRdb). Describing the broader study: An earlier analysis of roughly 570 of the donors reported approximately 300 Gb of sequence data and 95 million to 140 million unique TCR beta sequences obtained from some 200 million T cells. About 300 gigabases of sequencing data and approximately 85 million unique TCR sequences were included in an early release covering about 600 HLA-typed donors. The genetic ancestry cluster associated with self-reported Caucasian donors included over 65% of the approximately 400 genotyped donors. The study aimed to test whether signatures of past pathogen exposure could be identified by cataloging public T cell receptors. The study used immunosequencing to profile the T cell repertoires of approximately 690 subjects and linked those repertoires to cytomegalovirus serostatus. Along with the roughly 700-subject first cohort, a separate validation cohort of roughly 110 different subjects was used. The study combined high-throughput TCR immunosequencing, statistical association of individual TCRs with disease status, and machine learning to predict cytomegalovirus infection status. A later analysis re-examined previously published TCR beta repertoires from around 670 donors and added high-resolution HLA genotyping to investigate patterns of TCR occurrence. The later analysis used no new phenotypic data to find candidate immune exposures, relying instead on TCR beta sequences and their occurrence across donors. An earlier analysis of several hundred of the donors applied high-throughput TCR beta sequencing to assess whether each TCR beta V gene segment acted as functional or pseudogenic. Alongside the repertoire data, information on donor age, sex, ethnicity and CMV serostatus was compiled. Genome-wide SNP genotypes for about 65% of the roughly 670 donors were used in a later genetic analysis, which treated that subset as a discovery cohort. All discovery cohort repertoires had been generated using a single sequencing platform. Class I and class II HLA loci were covered by the typing at four-digit resolution. Typing coverage varied by locus: roughly 629-630 donors for A, B, C, DRB1 and DQB1; approximately 560 for DQA1; about 600 for DPA1; roughly 450 for DPB1. Because of strong linkage in the cohort, five DR-DQ haplotypes were treated as single units for association and clustering. Across 398 genotyped donors of the cohort, an average of about 240,000 unique TCR beta nucleotide sequences per donor were sequenced, and approximately 17% of those sequences were non-productive. Results and caveats for the whole study, not just this receptor: Compared with equally common non-associated chains, HLA-associated TCR beta chains in a later analysis were more clonally expanded and had lower generation probabilities. Some IMGT-functional V segments, including TRBV6-2 and TRBV6-3, could not be distinguished by the 87-base-pair reads and were therefore excluded. Correlated functional status among segregating V segments might be attributable to linkage disequilibrium, but an unknown experimental factor could not be ruled out. This cohort had only TCR beta chains sequenced, and the lack of alpha or paired-chain data limited which features could be detected. The presence/absence analyses assumed that sequencing depth was roughly uniform across donors, and that assumption may not be true. Immune exposure information for the cohort was limited to CMV serostatus. In vitro tests confirmed that a few of the cytomegalovirus-associated TCR beta chains recognize cytomegalovirus antigens. The study listed 150 to 200 TCR beta chains as associated with cytomegalovirus. The sequencing pipeline was judged likely to have produced a cluster of highly shared sequence variants as a technical artifact. The authors suggested that the approach could potentially be generalized to other disease states and immunological phenotypes. In a later analysis, the rate of TCR association differed among HLA loci, with DRB1 alleles having the most associated TCRs and HLA-C alleles having the fewest. Several of the top co-occurrence clusters appeared to be linked to parvovirus B19, influenza, CMV and Epstein-Barr virus, according to a later analysis. Most CMV-associated TCR beta chains appeared to be HLA-restricted in a later analysis, and the HLA associations seemed to be driven largely by CMV exposure. Most TCR sequences were observed very rarely across donors, whereas some public TCRs were present in many individuals. In an earlier analysis of more than 450 of the donors, most TCR beta V segments were observed in productive rearrangements about 87% or about 30% of the time, broadly matching IMGT annotations. An association between a missense DCLRE1C variant and V-gene and J-gene trimming of TCR beta chains was found in a later genetic analysis and replicated in an independent cohort. When HLA alleles, especially DR and DQ, strongly co-occurred, TCR associations were difficult to assign to individual alleles. Because counts were too low, approximately 15 rarely observed V segments, including chromosome 9 orphons, were excluded from the earlier analysis of about 500 of the donors. In both the original and validation cohorts, the classifier was reported to diagnose cytomegalovirus status with high specificity and sensitivity. A later analysis associated 16,951 TCR beta sequences with specific HLA alleles at a false discovery rate of 0.05. A further reported finding was that TCR beta sequences accurately predicted the HLA-A and HLA-B alleles for most subjects in the first cohort. Compared with the approximately 720-donor mean, donors in an Asian-associated ancestry cluster had fewer N-insertions in productive TCRs, according to a later genetic analysis. HLA typing was unavailable for some donors at each locus, so association tests used only the typed subset.

Taken from the germline V gene, the CDR1 and CDR2 loops are MNHEY and SVGAGI. From the cysteine up to the phenylalanine, the CDR3 has a length of 15 residues. Here the CDR3 DNA is all that survives: 45 bases in frame from base 1. Trimming leaves V shorter by 4 bases and J shorter by 5 bases, with the junction holding 6 bases beyond the gene matches. The cohort consisted of hundreds of healthy bone marrow donors. All cohort members were sampled while nominally healthy, although unrecorded immune exposures were likely present. The donor tested CMV seropositive and was one of the 289 seropositive cohort members. Each donor provided a peripheral blood sample, and peripheral blood mononuclear cells were used for TCR beta sequencing. Genomic DNA was extracted from the blood cell samples with the Qiagen DNeasy Blood Extraction Kit. Library preparation used the immunoSEQ multiplex PCR assay. The multiplex PCR relied on a mix of 60 forward primers for TCR Vbeta segments and 13 reverse primers for TCR Jbeta segments. A multiplex PCR assay on genomic DNA amplified the CDR3 region of rearranged TCR beta genes. The amplified TCR beta libraries were sequenced on the Illumina HiSeq System as 87-base-pair reads. The paper's data handling went like this. In a later analysis, roughly 80 million unique TCR beta chains were counted across the 500 to 850 repertoires, and approximately 11 million of these chains were shared by at least two donors. To remove PCR and sequencing errors, raw reads were error-corrected and collapsed into unique sequences using a nearest-neighbor algorithm that merged closely related sequences. To assign V, D and J gene segments, CDR3 sequences were aligned to IMGT reference sequences. For a sequence to be retained, at least a six-nucleotide match to both a V gene segment and a J gene segment was required. A rearrangement was called productive if the CDR3 had no stop codons and remained in frame with V and J, and every other rearrangement was called non-productive. Following IMGT convention, CDR3 was defined as the stretch from the second conserved V-encoded cysteine to the conserved J-encoded phenylalanine. Sequences without an unambiguous match to a single V gene segment were excluded from the earlier analysis of several hundred of the donors. An earlier analysis of several hundred of the donors classified V segments as functional when productive rearrangements were above 56.7% and as segregating when the standard deviation between donors was above 5%. A statistical classification framework was developed to diagnose cytomegalovirus status using the catalog of TCR beta chain sequences. A later analysis assigned V and J genes by comparing TCR nucleotide sequences with IMGT/GENE-DB human TR gene sequences. Using the TCRdist pipeline, a later analysis assigned CDR3 sequences along with most-parsimonious VDJ recombination scenarios. In a later analysis, each TCR beta chain was defined by its CDR3 amino acid sequence together with its V-gene family, and reads without a unique V-gene family were excluded. To address suspected cross-contamination and a sequencing artifact, a later analysis removed 592 highly shared, low-generation-probability nucleotide sequences. For each public chain, a later analysis derived a clonal expansion index from normalized ranks of inferred template counts within each repertoire. A later analysis computed generation probabilities with a VDJ recombination model fitted to out-of-frame rearrangements, and checked the results against IGoR. In a later analysis, TCR-TCR, TCR-HLA and TCR-CMV co-occurrence was scored with hypergeometric tests, and a repertoire-size bias correction was applied to TCR pairs. In a later analysis, false discovery rates were estimated by permuting HLA or CMV assignments 20 times. A later analysis grouped co-occurring TCRs with DBSCAN, adding TCRdist sequence similarity when clustering within HLA-allele-positive subsets. For co-occurrence clustering, repertoires with fewer than 30,000 or more than 120,000 public chains were excluded, along with several repertoires with anomalous nucleotide sharing. Imported from immuneACCESS, the table was reduced by TCRdb to in-frame sequences with V and J called. These copies leave out some clones; in studies compared against another copy, an unresolved V gene accounts for under half, and the cause of the remainder is not known. V and J calls plus clone size are reproduced from that table; the DNA served to infer D and trimming. Counted in this sample were 200,000 to 250,000 clones; roughly 80% of them appeared once. Of the sample, more than 5% is held by the ten largest clones.

The sequencing sample was made of PBMCs. The source is a woman in her forties in good health and CMV-seropositive. The rearranged chain carries TRBV6-5 and TRBJ1-5; 9 bases in the middle match TRBD1. The nucleotide sequence reads TGTGCCAGCAGTTCCCGACAGGGGGGGGATCAGCCCCAGCATTTT. Protein translation: CASSSRQGGDQPQHF.